Listed here are 7 T cell receptor beta chains from one sample, sequenced in a study of T-cell reconstitution after alpha-beta-depleted transplantation in children. During its preparation, the TCRbeta library received unique molecular identifiers. One entry per CDR3 protein, called by TCRdb with MiXCR from the PCR reads. The data hold around 420,000 distinct CDR3 sequences, with about 16% observed a single time. The sample in question was PBMCs, mostly from graft donor cells, obtained 360 days after TCRalphabeta/CD19-depleted stem cell transplant. These receptors originate from a boy younger than two who had a stem cell transplant for Wiskott-Aldrich syndrome, so the T cells may come from the graft donor.

This clonotype was observed many times. The genes are TRBV24-1 and TRBJ2-5; 8 bases agree with TRBD1. The CDR3 covers 15 residues. Germline CDR1 is KGHDR and CDR2 is SFDVKD. With V trimmed by 6 bases and J by 5 bases, 10 bases remained unmatched. The CDR3 sequence is CATSFTSGGAETQYF. In nucleotides, the CDR3 is TGTGCCACCAGTTTCACTTCAGGGGGCGCGGAGACCCAGTACTTC.

The chain links TRBV20-1 to TRBJ2-7; 9 positions match TRBD1. V trimming: 5 bases; J trimming: 1 base; junction bases outside the gene matches: 6. Germline loops: CDR1 DFQATT, CDR2 SNEGSKA (reference sequence). The length of the CDR3 is 14 residues. The CDR3 sequence is CSAPTGGRSYEQYF. DNA of the CDR3: TGCAGTGCTCCCACAGGGGGCCGATCCTACGAGCAGTACTTC.

This clonotype was detected a few times. This rearrangement joins TRBV29-1 to TRBJ2-3; TRBD2 aligns across 12 bases. V dropped 8 bases and J dropped 1; count of bases not matched to a gene: 4. Germline CDR1 SQVTM, CDR2 ANQGSEA. The CDR3 loop spans 14 amino acids. CDR3 residues: CSSGLAGRTDTQYF. The CDR3 coding sequence is TGCAGCTCAGGACTAGCGGGACGCACAGATACGCAGTATTTT.

This clonotype has more than one count but fewer than ten. The V call is TRBV20-1, the J call TRBJ2-5, with 10 bases lining up with TRBD1. Germline CDR1 and CDR2: DFQATT and SNEGSKA (reference sequence). V was pared by 3 bases and J by 2 bases, with 9 bases of the junction left unmatched. This CDR3 contains 16 residues. The CDR3 DNA reads TGCAGTGCTAGGAGGGACAGGGGAGACTTACAAGAGACCCAGTACTTC. Protein product: CSARRDRGDLQETQYF.

This clonotype has at least ten counts. This chain connects TRBV27 to TRBJ2-7; D is uncertain. The germline V and J ends were trimmed by 0 bases and 0 bases, with 6 bases remaining between them. CDR3 length: 14 amino acids. Germline CDR1 and CDR2: MNHEY and SMNVEV (reference sequence). The CDR3 loop is CASSLSGRSYEQYF. The CDR3 bases are TGTGCCAGCAGTTTATCGGGCCGCTCCTACGAGCAGTACTTC.

The CDR3 DNA sequence: TGTGCCAGCAGTGCCGCGACAGGGGGCGACGGTCAGACCCAGTACTTC. Encoded protein: CASSAATGGDGQTQYF. This sequence joins TRBV25-1 and TRBJ2-5; 10 positions agree with TRBD1. The CDR3 extends over 16 amino acids. With V trimmed by 4 bases and J by 6 bases, 11 bases remained unmatched. Per the germline V gene, CDR1 is MGHDK and CDR2 is SYGVNS.

In its sample, this clonotype was seen a few times. This chain links TRBV12-3 or TRBV12-4 with TRBJ2-3; 9 nucleotides align to TRBD2. Germline trimming cut 6 bases from V and 11 bases from J; bases unmatched to any gene: 6. There are 12 residues in the CDR3. The CDR3: CASRLPSGEQYF. Here the CDR3 DNA reads TGTGCCAGCAGGTTACCTAGCGGGGAGCAGTATTTT.